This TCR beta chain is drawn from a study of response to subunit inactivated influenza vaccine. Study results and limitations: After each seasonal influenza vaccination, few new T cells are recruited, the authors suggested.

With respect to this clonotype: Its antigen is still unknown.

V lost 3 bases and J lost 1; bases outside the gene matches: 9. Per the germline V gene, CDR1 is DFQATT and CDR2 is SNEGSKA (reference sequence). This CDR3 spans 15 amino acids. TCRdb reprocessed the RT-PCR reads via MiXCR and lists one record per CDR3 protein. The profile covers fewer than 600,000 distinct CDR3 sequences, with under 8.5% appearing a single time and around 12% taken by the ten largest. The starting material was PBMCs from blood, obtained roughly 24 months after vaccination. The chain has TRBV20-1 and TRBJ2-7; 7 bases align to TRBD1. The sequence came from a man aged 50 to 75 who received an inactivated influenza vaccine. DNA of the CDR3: TGCAGTGCTAGTGACCCGGGGACAGCTTCCTACGAGCAGTACTTC. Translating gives CSASDPGTASYEQYF.